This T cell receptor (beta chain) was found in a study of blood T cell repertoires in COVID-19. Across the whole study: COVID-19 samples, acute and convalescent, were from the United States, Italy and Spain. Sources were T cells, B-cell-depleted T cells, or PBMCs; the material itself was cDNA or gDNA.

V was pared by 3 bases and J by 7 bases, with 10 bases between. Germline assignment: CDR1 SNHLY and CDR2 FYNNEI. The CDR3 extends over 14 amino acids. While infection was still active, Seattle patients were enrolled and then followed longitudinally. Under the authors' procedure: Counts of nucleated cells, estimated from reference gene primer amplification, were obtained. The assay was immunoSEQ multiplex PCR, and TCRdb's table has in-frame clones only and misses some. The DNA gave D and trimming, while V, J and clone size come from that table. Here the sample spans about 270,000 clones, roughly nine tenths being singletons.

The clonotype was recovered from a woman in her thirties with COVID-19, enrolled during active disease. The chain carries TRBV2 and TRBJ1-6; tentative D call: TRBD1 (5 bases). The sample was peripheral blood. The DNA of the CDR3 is TGTGCCAGCAGTGACCGGACATGGAATTCACCCCTCCACTTT. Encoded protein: CASSDRTWNSPLHF.